This T cell receptor beta chain derives from a study of T cell changes during pregnancy in multiple sclerosis. Remarks on this clone: Other nucleotide sequences from this sample produce the same CDR3.

Using immunoSEQ multiplex PCR, the repertoire was profiled, and TCRdb retains in-frame clones only, with some absent. The sample yields approximately 66,000 clones, 85% to 95% seen once. CDR1 and CDR2 from the germline V gene are SGHTA and FQGNSA. Trimming left V 2 bases short and J 3 bases short, with 3 bases between. This CDR3 comprises 12 residues. J is TRBJ2-3 and V is TRBV7-2; D is ambiguous. The source was peripheral blood, collected in the third trimester of pregnancy. This receptor was identified in a female donor in good health, enrolled as a control in a pregnancy study. CDR3 nucleotide sequence: TGTGCCAGCAGCTTATATACAGATACGCAGTATTTT. This codes for CASSLYTDTQYF.